This T cell receptor (beta chain) emerged from a study of regulatory T cells in long-lasting Graves disease. Indicated time point: newly diagnosed GD, antithyroid drugs for less than 3 months. Extracted RNA from PBMCs served as the source of the TCR library. This clonotype was counted many times. Assembly of TCR beta libraries relied on iRepertoire HTBI primers together with Arm-PCR of CDR3 regions. TCRdb redid the calling of the multiplex PCR reads with MiXCR, one entry per CDR3 protein. Of a few hundred thousand distinct CDR3 sequences listed, more than 15% are singletons. This same sample was also part of a study on T cells in Graves' hyperthyroidism and ophthalmopathy. That source reports: The primer set for the first-round RT-PCR of the TCR CDR3 was HTBI.

This sample comprised peripheral blood mononuclear cells (PBMCs), obtained at new diagnosis, from a patient treated with antithyroid drugs. The TCR originated in a woman in her 30s with Graves disease.

The CDR3 loop reads CASSLALDEQYF. CDR3 DNA: TGCGCCAGCAGCTTGGCCCTGGACGAGCAGTACTTC. This chain uses TRBV5-1 with TRBJ2-7; D remains ambiguous. Germline V CDR1 and CDR2: SGHRS, YFSETQ. The CDR3 sequence is 12 residues long. V lost 0 bases, J lost 5 bases, and 6 bases lay in between.